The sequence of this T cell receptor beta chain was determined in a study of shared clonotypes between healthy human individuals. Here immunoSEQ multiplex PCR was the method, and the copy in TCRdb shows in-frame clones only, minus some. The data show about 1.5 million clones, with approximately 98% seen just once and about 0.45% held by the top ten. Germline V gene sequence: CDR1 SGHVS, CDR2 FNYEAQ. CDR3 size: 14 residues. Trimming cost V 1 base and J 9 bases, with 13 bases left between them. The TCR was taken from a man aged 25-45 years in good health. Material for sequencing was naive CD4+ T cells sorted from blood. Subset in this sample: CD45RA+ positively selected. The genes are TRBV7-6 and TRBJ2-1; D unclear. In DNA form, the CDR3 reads TGTGCCAGCAGCTTAGGCCGGCTCCGATTTGAGCAGTTCTTC. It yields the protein CASSLGRLRFEQFF.